This T cell receptor (beta chain) was sequenced during a study of yellow fever vaccine responses in identical twins. Only a few counts were recorded for this clonotype. Its antigen is currently unknown. Germline-derived CDR1 and CDR2 are MGHRA and YSYEKL. This CDR3 contains 16 residues. With 2 bases removed from V and 4 bases from J, the gap between germline ends came to 15 bases. Using its own MiXCR run on the RT-PCR reads, TCRdb lists one record per CDR3 protein. Altogether approximately 850 distinct CDR3 sequences are present, more than 70% being singletons, with the ten largest covering over 20%. Study findings and constraints: Twins' vaccine T cell response reportedly gave the appearance of partial convergence and partial personalization.

Source: T cells from blood (PBMCs), unsorted or a sorted subset (not recorded which), taken before or after yellow fever vaccination (not recorded which). The TCR sequence derives from a female donor who received the yellow fever vaccine. V and J are TRBV4-1 and TRBJ1-5; possibly TRBD1 for D (6 bases). The CDR3 loop is CASSQKGVAANQPQHF. DNA of the CDR3: TGCGCCAGCAGCCAAAAGGGGGTGGCGGCAAATCAGCCCCAGCATTTT.